The next 4 T cell receptor beta chains were all read from a single sample in a study of T cell repertoires in cytomegalovirus infection. TCRdb fed the reads into MiXCR, producing one record per CDR3 protein. The sample lists 450,000 to 600,000 distinct CDR3 sequences, roughly 10% occurring once. What was sequenced was PBMCs. These receptors originate from a human donor in good health (CMV status not recorded). Some clones in this sample may be carry-over from other donors' samples.

In this sample, this clonotype turned up a few times. As DNA, the CDR3 is TGTGCCAGCAGCCCGGACATCTCTGGGGCCAACGTCCTGACTTTC. It codes for CASSPDISGANVLTF. The chain uses TRBV12-3 or TRBV12-4 and TRBJ2-6; weak D call: TRBD1 (5 bases). Trimming stripped 6 bases from V and 0 bases from J, with 9 bases between. This CDR3 comprises 15 residues.

This clonotype occurred many times. The chain has TRBV7-3 and TRBJ2-5; 12 bases map to TRBD2. V shed 5 bases, J shed 1 base, and the junction held 5 bases outside the gene matches. Germline CDR1 reads SGHTA; CDR2 reads FQGTGA. The CDR3 is 16 residues long. Here the CDR3 reads CASSPTSGGGQETQYF. CDR3 sequence (DNA): TGTGCCAGCAGCCCGACTAGCGGGGGAGGCCAAGAGACCCAGTACTTC.

Ten or more counts support this clonotype. This chain uses TRBV7-9 with TRBJ2-2; 9 bases fit TRBD1. The CDR3 has 15 residues. Losses at the gene ends were 4 bases for V and 3 bases for J; bases not matched to a gene: 3. CDR1 and CDR2 from the germline V gene are SEHNR and FQNEAQ (reference sequence). The CDR3 loop reads CASSSWDRDTGELFF. The CDR3 DNA reads TGTGCCAGCAGCTCCTGGGACAGGGACACCGGGGAGCTGTTTTTT. Looking up the rest from reference TRBV7-9 and TRBJ2-2 gives the full variable domain: DTGVSQNPRHKITKRGQNVTFRCDPISEHNRLYWYRQTLGQGPEFLTYFQNEAQLEKSRLLSDRFSAERPKGSFSTLEIQRTEQGDSAMYLCASSSWDRDTGELFFGEGSRLTVL.

The chain links TRBV28 to TRBJ2-7, with D unresolved. Germline V gene lookup returns CDR1 MDHEN and CDR2 SYDVKM. V dropped 7 bases and J dropped 4 bases, with 14 bases sitting between them. The CDR3 extends over 13 amino acids. This CDR3 reads CASNPGSAYEQYF. CDR3 sequence (DNA): TGTGCCAGCAACCCCGGGTCAGCTTACGAGCAGTACTTC.